The source of this T cell receptor (beta chain) is a study of blood T cell repertoires in COVID-19. Study overall: The origin of the acute and convalescent COVID-19 samples was the United States, Italy and Spain.

Assay: immunoSEQ multiplex PCR; the TCRdb copy retains only in-frame clones and omits some. The table includes about 180,000 clones, over 70% detected once. Germline CDR1 and CDR2: KGHSH and LQKENI. This CDR3 contains 12 residues. V was pared by 3 bases and J by 8 bases, with 11 bases between. Participants had their cohort set by participant-reported clinical history. This receptor was identified in a man aged 55 to 69 who had been exposed to COVID-19. Sequences were obtained from PBMCs or T cells enriched from blood (not recorded which). This chain uses TRBV18 with TRBJ2-7; the D gene is possibly TRBD1 (5 bases). CDR3 in amino acids: CASSPDSYQQYF. CDR3 DNA sequence: TGTGCCAGCTCACCCGACAGTTACCAGCAGTACTTC.